This T cell receptor beta chain was captured by sequencing in a study of blood T cell repertoires in COVID-19. Assay used: immunoSEQ multiplex PCR; TCRdb lists only in-frame clones, some missing. The sample includes 190,000 or so clones, roughly 85% of them seen just once. The clonotype originates from a man aged 35-49 years who had recovered from COVID-19. Sequences were obtained from PBMCs or T cells enriched from blood (not recorded which).

CDR3: CASSESSGGNEKLFF. The CDR3, as DNA: TGTGCCAGCAGTGAATCCTCCGGCGGGAATGAAAAACTGTTTTTT. The genes are TRBV25-1 and TRBJ1-4, with D uncertain. V lost 1 base and J lost 5, with 11 bases in between. The CDR3 loop spans 15 amino acids. CDR1 MGHDK and CDR2 SYGVNS come from the germline V gene.